This entry lists 27 T cell receptor beta chains sequenced from one sample in a study of cytomegalovirus exposure and HLA in healthy donors. Use of 60 Vbeta and 13 Jbeta primers characterized the PCR. Sequencing was performed with immunoSEQ multiplex PCR; in TCRdb, only in-frame clones are kept and a portion is missing. Of more than 95,000 clones in the sample, 70% to 80% were seen once. Sequenced input: PBMCs. The receptor set was obtained from a man over 45 in good health and CMV-seronegative.

J is TRBJ1-4 and V is TRBV6-1, with a tentative D call TRBD1 (6 bases). CDR1 and CDR2 (germline): MNHNS, SASEGT. V was pared by 7 bases and J by 7 bases, with 19 bases between. The CDR3 contains 15 residues. CDR3 sequence (DNA): TGTGCCAGCAATGGTCCCCCAGGGGCTCTTGAAAAACTGTTTTTT. This gives the protein CASNGPPGALEKLFF.

The chain is built from TRBV15 and TRBJ2-7; 9 bases match TRBD1. V was clipped by 2 bases and J by 3 bases; unmatched bases: 5. Germline V lookup: CDR1 LNHNV, CDR2 YYDKDF (reference sequence). This CDR3 has 15 residues. The CDR3 nucleotides read TGTGCCACCAGCAGATCCCGGGACAGGGTCTACGAGCAGTACTTC. This gives the protein CATSRSRDRVYEQYF.

Concerning this clone: The sample holds other DNA sequences that translate to the same CDR3. The chain couples TRBV10-3 to TRBJ2-3; D gene uncertain. The CDR3 loop spans 15 amino acids. Germline V lookup: CDR1 ENHRY, CDR2 SYGVKD. Trimming pared 3 bases from V and 3 bases from J, leaving 13 bases between. The CDR3 loop reads CAISDSDAGTDTQYF. The CDR3 DNA reads TGTGCCATCAGTGACAGCGACGCTGGGACAGATACGCAGTATTTT.

Concerning this clone: The CDR3 carries no conserved terminal phenylalanine or tryptophan, so it likely arises from a read error. The CDR3 here is CASSVVAGSSGANVLTL. CDR3 DNA: TGTGCCAGCAGCGTAGTAGCAGGAAGCTCTGGGGCCAACGTCCTGACTCTC. The genes are TRBV9 and TRBJ2-6; D unresolved. This CDR3 comprises 17 residues. Germline CDR1 is SGDLS and CDR2 is YYNGEE. Deletions cut 0 bases from V and 0 bases from J, with 10 bases between.

This clone has only a few counts. This chain joins TRBV7-2 and TRBJ1-1; maybe TRBD1 (6 bases). The length of the CDR3 is 14 residues. Deletions cut 2 bases from V and 1 base from J, with 8 bases between. Germline lookup yields CDR1 SGHTA and CDR2 FQGNSA. The CDR3 loop is CASSLQGWNTEAFF. CDR3 nucleotides: TGTGCCAGCAGCTTACAGGGGTGGAACACTGAAGCTTTCTTT.

This chain links TRBV7-2 with TRBJ2-3, with 9 bases identical to TRBD2. CDR3 length equals 16 residues. Germline-derived CDR1 and CDR2 are SGHTA and FQGNSA. V dropped 3 bases and J dropped 4; count of bases not matched to a gene: 8. The CDR3 region has the DNA TGTGCCAGCAGCTTCGCGGGCGGGGGGGCTTCAGATACGCAGTATTTT. Protein: CASSFAGGGASDTQYF.

The V and J genes are TRBV19 and TRBJ1-2, with 11 bases identical to TRBD1. Germline V gene lookup returns CDR1 LNHDA and CDR2 SQIVND (reference sequence). The V and J ends lost 3 bases and 4 bases, in that order; junction bases with no gene match: 4. CDR3 length equals 15 residues. The CDR3 is CASSISGTGGYGYTF. The CDR3 coding sequence is TGTGCCAGTAGTATTTCTGGGACAGGGGGCTATGGCTACACCTTC.

This chain uses TRBV7-6 with TRBJ1-2; weak D call: TRBD1 (5 bases). Per the germline V gene, CDR1 is SGHVS and CDR2 is FNYEAQ. This CDR3 comprises 13 residues. V lost 7 bases and J 8 bases, leaving 17 bases between the germline ends. Here the CDR3 reads CASNPPGDGGYTF. For the CDR3, the DNA is TGTGCCAGCAACCCGCCGGGGGATGGGGGCTACACCTTC.

This chain connects TRBV5-1 to TRBJ1-1; D is undetermined. CDR1 and CDR2 from the germline V gene are SGHRS and YFSETQ. The CDR3 sequence is 15 residues long. V shed 2 bases and J shed 4 bases, with 15 bases lying between them. This CDR3 reads CASSFLSLGSTEAFF. The CDR3 DNA sequence: TGCGCCAGCAGCTTCTTAAGTTTGGGGAGCACTGAAGCTTTCTTT. Full variable domain (remainder filled in from reference TRBV5-1 and TRBJ1-1): KAGVTQTPRYLIKTRGQQVTLSCSPISGHRSVSWYQQTPGQGLQFLFEYFSETQRNKGNFPGRFSGRQFSNSRSEMNVSTLELGDSALYLCASSFLSLGSTEAFFGQGTRLTVV.

The rearrangement links TRBV11-2 to TRBJ1-4; perhaps TRBD1 as D (5 bases). CDR3 size: 12 residues. Trimming cost V 7 bases and J 6 bases, with 9 bases left between them. Per germline, CDR1 SGHAT and CDR2 FQNNGV. CDR3 nucleotides: TGTGCCAGCACGGGGGTTGATGAAAAACTGTTTTTT. Translation: CASTGVDEKLFF.

The chain couples TRBV6-5 to TRBJ1-6, with D possibly matching TRBD1 (5 bases). The CDR3 extends over 15 amino acids. CDR1 is MNHEY, CDR2 SVGAGI, per germline. V shed 6 bases and J shed 7 bases, with 16 bases lying between them. DNA for the CDR3: TGTGCCAGCAGGCACGCCACCGGGGGGAATTCACCCCTCCACTTT. Protein sequence: CASRHATGGNSPLHF.

This chain joins TRBV4-2 and TRBJ2-3; possible D gene TRBD2, 6 bases. The V and J ends lost 0 bases and 4 bases respectively, with 8 bases between them. The germline V gene encodes CDR1 LGHNA and CDR2 YNFKEQ. The CDR3 has 14 amino acids. The CDR3 DNA follows: TGTGCCAGCAGCCAAGATCGGAGGGCAGATACGCAGTATTTT. Translated, it gives CASSQDRRADTQYF.

This chain joins TRBV4-1 and TRBJ2-7, with D possibly being TRBD2 (5 bases). The CDR3 sequence is 14 residues long. Germline-derived CDR1 and CDR2 are MGHRA and YSYEKL. With 2 bases removed from V and 1 base from J, the gap between germline ends came to 9 bases. CDR3 sequence reads: CASSQRTGSYEQYV. The CDR3 coding sequence is TGCGCCAGCAGCCAACGGACGGGGTCCTACGAGCAGTACGTC.

The chain carries TRBV2 and TRBJ2-7; D might be TRBD2 (6 bases). The CDR3 runs to 13 residues. The V and J ends lost 7 bases and 3 bases respectively, with 13 bases between them. Germline CDR1 SNHLY, CDR2 FYNNEI. This chain's CDR3 is CASNWGENYEQYF. In DNA form, the CDR3 reads TGTGCCAGCAACTGGGGGGAAAACTACGAGCAGTACTTC.

The chain combines TRBV5-1 with TRBJ1-1; 7 nucleotides align to TRBD1. J lost 4 bases, V lost 7 bases, and 10 bases had no gene match. CDR3 length: 14 amino acids. Per the germline V gene, CDR1 is SGHRS and CDR2 is YFSETQ. CDR3 in amino acids: CASLPSTGSTEAFF. In nucleotides, the CDR3 is TGCGCCAGCCTCCCGTCGACAGGGAGCACTGAAGCTTTCTTT. The whole variable domain, filled in from reference TRBV5-1 and TRBJ1-1, reads KAGVTQTPRYLIKTRGQQVTLSCSPISGHRSVSWYQQTPGQGLQFLFEYFSETQRNKGNFPGRFSGRQFSNSRSEMNVSTLELGDSALYLCASLPSTGSTEAFFGQGTRLTVV.

This clone was detected only a few times. The chain's CDR3 is CASSPREVVRGTGTTDTQYF. DNA of the CDR3: TGCGCCAGCAGCCCCCGTGAAGTAGTCAGGGGGACAGGGACCACAGATACGCAGTATTTT. The V call is TRBV4-1, the J call TRBJ2-3, with TRBD1 matching over 9 bases. This CDR3 comprises 20 residues. The V gene's germline CDR1 is MGHRA and CDR2 YSYEKL. With V trimmed by 4 bases and J by 2 bases, 19 bases remained unmatched.

This clone appeared once. The CDR3 DNA sequence: TGTGCCACCAGCGCCCGGGGGAGCTCCTACGAGCAGTACTTC. Translating gives CATSARGSSYEQYF. The genes are TRBV15 and TRBJ2-5, with D possibly being TRBD2 (6 bases). The J call may be wrong; the DNA end is better matched by TRBJ2-7. The length of the CDR3 is 14 residues. Germline CDR1 reads LNHNV; CDR2 reads YYDKDF (reference sequence).

V and J are TRBV4-3 and TRBJ2-2; D possibly corresponds to TRBD2 (6 bases). Germline assignment: CDR1 LGHNA and CDR2 YSLEER. V lost 4 bases and J 6 bases, leaving 18 bases between the germline ends. The CDR3 is 16 amino acids. The CDR3 DNA is TGCGCCAGCAGCCTCGGGCGGGATTTTCCGGCCGGGGAGCTGTTTTTT. Translation: CASSLGRDFPAGELFF.

The table lists this clone with many counts. The CDR3 end shows no conserved phenylalanine or tryptophan, and so a read error is likely. It is unclear where the CDR3 begins or ends on the DNA, so no DNA is shown, and the CDR3 is as TCRdb lists it. This chain links TRBV20-1 with TRBJ1-2. CDR1 DFQATT and CDR2 SNEGSKA come from the germline V gene (reference sequence). The CDR3 comprises 11 residues, both ends counted. CDR3 loop: CSARDPPGLAL.

V is TRBV5-5 and J is TRBJ2-3, with D tentatively TRBD1 (5 bases). The germline V and J ends were trimmed by 0 bases and 0 bases, with 11 bases remaining between them. CDR3 length: 16 amino acids. CDR1 is SGHKS and CDR2 is YYEKEE in the germline V gene (reference sequence). The CDR3 bases are TGTGCCAGCAGCTTGGGTCCCAGGACAAGCACAGATACGCAGTATTTT. Amino acids: CASSLGPRTSTDTQYF.

The chain has TRBV7-2 and TRBJ1-3, with D perhaps TRBD1 (6 bases). Germline loops: CDR1 SGHTA, CDR2 FQGNSA. Trimming removed 5 bases from V and 1 base from J, with 12 bases in between. The CDR3 loop spans 15 amino acids. The DNA of the CDR3 is TGTGCCAGCAGCCCTCAACAGGGTTCTGGAAACACCATATATTTT. Translating it yields CASSPQQGSGNTIYF.

The chain links TRBV6-5 to TRBJ1-2, with 7 bases matching TRBD1. Germline values: CDR1 MNHEY, CDR2 SVGAGI. The CDR3 has 14 residues. After removal of 0 bases from V and 5 bases from J, the junction contained 3 bases not matched to a gene. CDR3 nucleotides: TGTGCCAGCAGTTACTCTGCAGGGGGGTATGGCTACACCTTC. It translates to CASSYSAGGYGYTF.

This clone was counted between two and nine times. The chain employs TRBV21-1 and TRBJ1-5; TRBD1, as called in the table, went unchecked against the DNA. TRBV21-1 is flagged as a pseudogene. CDR3 length: 13 amino acids. CDR3 DNA: TGTGCCAGCTTCCCTGGGCGAAATCAGCCCCAGCATTTT. Translating it yields CASFPGRNQPQHF.

V is TRBV6-1 and J is TRBJ1-4; 8 bases line up with TRBD1. The germline CDR1 and CDR2 sequences are MNHNS and SASEGT. This CDR3 spans 14 amino acids. V lost 7 bases to trimming and J lost 8 bases; unmatched junction nucleotides: 9. DNA for the CDR3: TGTGCCAGCATGAAGGACAGGGTGGCCGAAAAACTGTTTTTT. The encoded protein is CASMKDRVAEKLFF.

The rearrangement uses TRBV5-1 and TRBJ2-5; 8 bases match TRBD2. CDR3 length equals 15 residues. V lost 2 bases, J lost 1 base, and 4 bases stayed unmatched. Germline V CDR1 and CDR2: SGHRS, YFSETQ. The CDR3, as DNA: TGCGCCAGCAGCTTAACCGGGGGGGTCCAAGAGACCCAGTACTTC. Translating gives CASSLTGGVQETQYF.

This clone was seen just once. V is TRBV19 and J is TRBJ2-3, with D possibly matching TRBD1 (6 bases). Trimming pared 2 bases from V and 3 bases from J, leaving 12 bases between. The CDR3 runs 15 residues. Germline loops: CDR1 LNHDA, CDR2 SQIVND (reference sequence). CDR3 coding DNA: TGTGCCAGTAGTATACGTGCAGGGGAGACAGATACGCAGTATTTT. Translation gives CASSIRAGETDTQYF.

The genes are TRBV12-2 and TRBJ2-5; the table's TRBD1 call for D was not verified on the DNA. TRBV12-2 is recorded as a pseudogene. The CDR3 extends over 19 amino acids. The CDR3 here is CASRSTNDRGDRGQETQYF. CDR3 DNA: TGTGCAAGTCGCTCAACAAACGACAGGGGGGACCGGGGCCAAGAGACCCAGTACTTC.